This paragraph reports one TCR beta chain. This clone was seen only a few times. Its antigen remains undetermined. No base qualities exist here, and no much larger clone lies one base off it. CDR1 and CDR2 are read off the germline V gene as SQVTM and ANQGSEA. The CDR3, from cysteine to phenylalanine, totals 15 residues. The only DNA kept is the CDR3, 45 bases in frame from the first base. Unmatched junction bases come to 13, with V trimmed by 7 bases and J by 8 bases. All of the isolated RNA was reverse transcribed with the High Capacity cDNA Reverse Transcription Kit, so expressed TCRB transcripts were sequenced. Deep immunoSEQ sequencing was applied to naive, central memory and regulatory T cell samples, giving an average of about 3.57 million total reads per sample. Sorted cells were lysed in RLT buffer and RNA was extracted with DNase-treated RNeasy Micro or Mini kits, depending on cell number. Each cell subset was processed separately to prevent cross-contamination, with patient and healthy donor samples processed together. Using the immunoSEQ multiplex PCR, TCRB sequences were amplified from cDNA into 87-bp fragments spanning the CDR3 region. The amplicons were sequenced using the Illumina HiSeq platform. The source study handled its data this way. PCR bias was computationally corrected using synthetic template baselines, reads within Hamming distance 2 were collapsed, and singletons that could not be merged were discarded. Reads were aligned against IMGT so that V, D and J genes, CDR3 length and insertions or deletions at six rearrangement sites could be assigned. Within each subset, clonotype counts were normalized to sorted cell number, and only after that were true diversity and Gini coefficients computed with the tcR R package. Repertoire sharing was quantified using the overlap coefficient calculated on TCRB nucleotide sequences. TCRdb carries this immuneACCESS record with in-frame sequences only. Its versions omit some clonotypes, under half of them owing to an unresolved V gene in the studies checked, with the rest unexplained. V and J calls and clone size are given by that table; D and trimming were obtained from the DNA. Here the sample has about 210,000 clones; 9.5% to 13% occur a single time. The ten largest make up 1% to 1.5% of the sample.

Each donor gave one peripheral blood draw, about 110 mL on average, collected into heparinised tubes. Naive, central memory, regulatory and stem cell-like memory CD4+ T cells were sorted on a BD FACSAria II using a panel including CD45RO, CCR7, CD25, CD127, CD95 and CD27. Every sorted population had a purity above 98%. PBMCs were isolated immediately by Lymphoprep density gradient centrifugation and stained directly without culture. Samples were stained and sorted in pairs, with one healthy donor and one patient per experiment, so that batch effects were minimized. The data stem from a study of beta chain features in type 1 diabetes (dated by TCRdb to 2016 to 2019). General notes on the study: Mean age, gender distribution, total cell number and subset yield did not differ between patients and healthy donors. A total of roughly 98,000,000 sorted cells were examined across all samples, and RNA yield correlated strongly with the number of cells per subset. In the study, recently diagnosed type 1 diabetes patients and matched healthy donors were compared on the TCRB repertoires of their sorted circulating CD4+ T cell subsets. Naive and central memory subsets were obtained from all 30 or so donors, but regulatory and stem cell-like memory subsets were isolated from only 8 patients and roughly eight healthy donors. Summary of the overall study and its limitations: Because cDNA was sequenced instead of genomic DNA, activated cells with high expression could be over-represented, although the groups did not differ in activation or CD3 levels. Type 1 diabetes patients showed a moderate but significant shortening of TCRB CDR3 length in all four CD4+ subsets. HLA sub-analyses involved small numbers of individuals, so any influence of HLA type on TCRB rearrangement remained unresolved. Naive, central memory and regulatory TCRB repertoires appeared to be more alike among patients than among healthy donors. PCR might favor shorter templates, but patient and control samples were amplified and corrected together, so any skew would affect both groups equally. Patients with type 1 diabetes made fewer insertions and deleted more nucleotides at VDJ recombination sites, implying thymic rearrangement abnormalities.

The chain is made from TRBV29-1 and TRBJ2-3; the central 12 bases match TRBD2. Sequenced input: central memory CD4+ T cells from blood. This clonotype originated in a man younger than 35 in good health. For the CDR3, the sequence is CSGQGLAGGPGTQYF. The DNA reads as follows: TGCAGCGGTCAGGGGCTAGCGGGAGGGCCAGGTACGCAGTATTTT.